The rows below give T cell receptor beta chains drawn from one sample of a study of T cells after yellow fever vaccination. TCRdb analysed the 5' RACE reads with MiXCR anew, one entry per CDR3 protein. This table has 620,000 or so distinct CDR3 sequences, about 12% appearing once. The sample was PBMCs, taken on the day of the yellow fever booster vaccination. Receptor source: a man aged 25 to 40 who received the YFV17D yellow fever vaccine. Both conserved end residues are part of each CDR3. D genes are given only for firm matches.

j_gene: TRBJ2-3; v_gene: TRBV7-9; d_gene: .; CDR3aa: CASSLDDFLYTDTQYF
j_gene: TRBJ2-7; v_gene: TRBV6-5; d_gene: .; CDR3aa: CASSYSERMTYEQYF
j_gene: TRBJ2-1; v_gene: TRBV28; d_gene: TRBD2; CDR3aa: CASGTSGRVGEQFF
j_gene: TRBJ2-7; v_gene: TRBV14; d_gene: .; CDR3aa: CASSPSGLREQYF
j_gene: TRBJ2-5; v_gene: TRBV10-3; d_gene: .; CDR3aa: CAISELTGRKAQETQYF
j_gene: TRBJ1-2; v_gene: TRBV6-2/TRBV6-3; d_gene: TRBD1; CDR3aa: CASSYRRQGDGYTF
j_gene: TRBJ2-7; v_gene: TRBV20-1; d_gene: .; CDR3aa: CSARDPTPLAGEQYF
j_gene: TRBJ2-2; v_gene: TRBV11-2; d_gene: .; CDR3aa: CASSLDVRSAQTGELFF
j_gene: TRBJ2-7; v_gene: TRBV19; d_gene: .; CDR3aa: CASSLMPGDYEQYF
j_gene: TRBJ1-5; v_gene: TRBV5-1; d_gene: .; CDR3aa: CASSEGPGQPQHF
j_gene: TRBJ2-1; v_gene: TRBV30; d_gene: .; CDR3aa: CAWSGDDNEQFF
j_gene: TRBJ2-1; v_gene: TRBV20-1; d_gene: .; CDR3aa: CSVVHTLGNEQFF
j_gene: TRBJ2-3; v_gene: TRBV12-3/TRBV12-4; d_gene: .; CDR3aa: CASSIPGLRTQYF
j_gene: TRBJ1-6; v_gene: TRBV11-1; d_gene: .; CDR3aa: CASSLWWDVLGSSYNSPLHF
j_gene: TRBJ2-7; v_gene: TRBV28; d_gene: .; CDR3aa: CASSDQGINEQYF
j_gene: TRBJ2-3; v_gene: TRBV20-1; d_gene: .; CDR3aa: CSAWDGYDTQYF
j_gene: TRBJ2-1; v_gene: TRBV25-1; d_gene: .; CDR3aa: CASSESGRLVDEQFF
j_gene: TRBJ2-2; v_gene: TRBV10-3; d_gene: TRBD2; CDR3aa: CAISGLAGVSNTGELFF
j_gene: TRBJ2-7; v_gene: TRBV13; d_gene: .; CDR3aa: CASSLDRSPYEQYF
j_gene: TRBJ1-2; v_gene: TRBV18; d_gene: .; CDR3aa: CASSPPPGGANYGYTF
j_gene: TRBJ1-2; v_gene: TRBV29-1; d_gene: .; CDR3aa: CSGVQGDYGYTF
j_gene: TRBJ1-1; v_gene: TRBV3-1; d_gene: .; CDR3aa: CASSPGTPNTEAFF
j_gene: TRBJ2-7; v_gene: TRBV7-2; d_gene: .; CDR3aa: CASSLQGNEQYF
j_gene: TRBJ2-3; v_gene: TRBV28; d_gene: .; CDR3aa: CASSHGSPDTQYF
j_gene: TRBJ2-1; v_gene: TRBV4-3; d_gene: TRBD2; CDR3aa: CASSQAMTSGNNEQFF
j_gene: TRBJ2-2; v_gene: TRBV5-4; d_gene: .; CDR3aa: CASSLTAAYNTGELFF
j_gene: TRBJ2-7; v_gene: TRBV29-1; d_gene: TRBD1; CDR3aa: CSAGTGDEQYF
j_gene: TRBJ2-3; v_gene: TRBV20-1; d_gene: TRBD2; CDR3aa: CSAINSRLAGGLFTDTQYF
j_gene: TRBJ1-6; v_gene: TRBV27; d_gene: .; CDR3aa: CASSLAGALNSPLHF
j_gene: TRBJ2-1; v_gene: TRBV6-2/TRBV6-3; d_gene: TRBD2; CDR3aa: CASSYAQTSGPYNEQFF
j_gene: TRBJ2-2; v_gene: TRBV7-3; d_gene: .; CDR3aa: CASSLTYLGTGELFF
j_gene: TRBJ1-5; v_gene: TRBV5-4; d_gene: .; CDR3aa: CASSLGLGNQPQHF
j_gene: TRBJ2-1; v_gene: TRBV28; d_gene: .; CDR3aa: CASSLRHDYNEQFF
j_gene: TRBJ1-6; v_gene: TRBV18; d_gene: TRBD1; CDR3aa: CASSTGGFDSPLHF
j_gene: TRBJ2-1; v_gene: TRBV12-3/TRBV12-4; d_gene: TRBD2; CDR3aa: CASSWTSGTDYNEQFF
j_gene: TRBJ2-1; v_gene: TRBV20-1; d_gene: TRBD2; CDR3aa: CSARPPPGLAGVGTYNEQFF
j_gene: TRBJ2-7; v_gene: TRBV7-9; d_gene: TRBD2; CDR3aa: CASSPTPVAGVSYEQYF
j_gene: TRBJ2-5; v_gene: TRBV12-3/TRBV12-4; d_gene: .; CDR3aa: CASSLGSEGETQYF
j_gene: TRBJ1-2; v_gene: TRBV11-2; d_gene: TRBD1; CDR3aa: CASSLVGQAGYTF
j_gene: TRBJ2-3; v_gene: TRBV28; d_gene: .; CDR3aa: CASVGPGDTQYF
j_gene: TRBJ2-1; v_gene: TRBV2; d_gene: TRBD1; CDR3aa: CASSSDRAYNEQFF
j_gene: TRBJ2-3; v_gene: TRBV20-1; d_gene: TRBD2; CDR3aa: CSATSTSGGPTDTQYF
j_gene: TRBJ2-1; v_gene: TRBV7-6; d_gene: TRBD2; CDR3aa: CASRPGSGSWYEQFF
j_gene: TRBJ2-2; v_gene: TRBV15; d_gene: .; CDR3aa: CATSSPGRNTGELFF
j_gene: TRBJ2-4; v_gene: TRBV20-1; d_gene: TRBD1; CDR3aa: CSVPGQVRMVAKNIQYF
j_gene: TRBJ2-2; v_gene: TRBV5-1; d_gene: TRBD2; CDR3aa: CASSLGTSGSSGELFF
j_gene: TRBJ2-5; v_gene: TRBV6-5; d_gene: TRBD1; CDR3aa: CASSSWGQPLGKTQYF
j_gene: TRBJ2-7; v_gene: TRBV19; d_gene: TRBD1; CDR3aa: CASSNRDSEQYF
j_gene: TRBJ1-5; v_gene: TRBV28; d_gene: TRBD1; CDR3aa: CASIFSRGQGGNQPQHF